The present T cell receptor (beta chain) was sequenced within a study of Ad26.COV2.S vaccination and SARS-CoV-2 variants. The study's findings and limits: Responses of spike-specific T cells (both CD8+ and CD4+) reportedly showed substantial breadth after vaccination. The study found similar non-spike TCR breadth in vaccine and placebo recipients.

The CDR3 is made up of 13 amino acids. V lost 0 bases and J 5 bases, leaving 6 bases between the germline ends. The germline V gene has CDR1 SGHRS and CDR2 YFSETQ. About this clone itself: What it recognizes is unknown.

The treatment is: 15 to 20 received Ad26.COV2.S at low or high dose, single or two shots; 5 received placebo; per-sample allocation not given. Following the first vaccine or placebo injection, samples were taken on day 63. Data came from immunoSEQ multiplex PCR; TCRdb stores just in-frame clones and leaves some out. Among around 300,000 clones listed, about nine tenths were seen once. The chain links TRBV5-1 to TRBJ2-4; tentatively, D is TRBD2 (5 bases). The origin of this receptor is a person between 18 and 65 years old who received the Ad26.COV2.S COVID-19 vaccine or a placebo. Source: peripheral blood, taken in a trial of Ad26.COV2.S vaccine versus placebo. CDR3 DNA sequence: TGCGCCAGCAGCTTGGCCGGGGAAAACATTCAGTACTTC. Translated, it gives CASSLAGENIQYF.